These 24 T cell receptor beta chains came from one sample sequenced in a study of response to subunit inactivated influenza vaccine. TCRdb redid the calling of the RT-PCR reads with MiXCR, one entry per CDR3 protein. The sample records 200,000 to 300,000 distinct CDR3 sequences, 9% to 15% being singletons. The specimen was non-naive T cells sorted from PBMCs, collected about 14 days before vaccination. Receptors were obtained from a man between 50 and 59 years old who received an inactivated influenza vaccine.

The chain is built from TRBV10-3 and TRBJ2-3, with no clear D. The length of the CDR3 is 12 residues. Trimming stripped 10 bases from V and 2 bases from J, with 10 bases between. Germline V lookup: CDR1 ENHRY, CDR2 SYGVKD. CDR3 sequence (DNA): TGTGCCACAGCGAGGTCCACAGATACGCAGTATTTT. The encoded protein is CATARSTDTQYF.

Many counts were recorded for this clonotype. The rearrangement joins TRBV29-1 to TRBJ2-3, with 8 positions matching TRBD2. The ends lost 4 bases at V and 0 bases at J; junction bases unmatched: 3. Germline CDR1 and CDR2: SQVTM and ANQGSEA. CDR3 length equals 14 residues. CDR3 nucleotides: TGCAGCGTTGTACTAGCGGTTAGCACAGATACGCAGTATTTT. Translating it yields CSVVLAVSTDTQYF.

This clonotype has more than one count but fewer than ten. The rearrangement joins TRBV14 to TRBJ2-4; D perhaps matches TRBD2 (6 bases). Per germline, CDR1 SGHDN and CDR2 FVKESK. The V and J ends lost 0 bases and 8 bases respectively, with 11 bases between them. The CDR3 contains 14 residues. DNA of the CDR3: TGTGCCAGCAGCCAAGATCCCGGGAGTGACATTCAGTACTTC. This sequence encodes CASSQDPGSDIQYF.

This clonotype turned up a few times. The CDR3 region is CASSESGLGDTQYF. The CDR3 DNA sequence: TGTGCCAGCAGTGAAAGTGGGTTGGGAGATACGCAGTATTTT. The chain couples TRBV6-1 to TRBJ2-3; no clear D. The CDR3 runs 14 residues. Trimming shortened V by 2 bases and J by 5 bases, and 11 bases separated the two germline ends. Germline V CDR1 and CDR2: MNHNS, SASEGT.

Only a few counts were recorded for this clonotype. V gene TRBV7-2 combines with J gene TRBJ2-3, with D perhaps matching TRBD2 (6 bases). V was clipped by 2 bases and J by 1 base, with 10 bases between them. Germline V gene lookup returns CDR1 SGHTA and CDR2 FQGNSA. The CDR3 consists of 15 residues. CDR3 DNA sequence: TGTGCCAGCAGCTTACTAGCGAGGGGCACAGATACGCAGTATTTT. Encoded protein: CASSLLARGTDTQYF.

The chain carries TRBV20-1 and TRBJ1-6; TRBD1 aligns across 7 bases. Per the germline V gene, CDR1 is DFQATT and CDR2 is SNEGSKA (reference sequence). V was pared by 6 bases and J by 8 bases, with 7 bases of the junction left unmatched. The CDR3 loop spans 13 amino acids. CDR3 sequence (DNA): TGCAGTGCCACCCAAACAGGGGATTCACCCCTCCACTTT. Translation: CSATQTGDSPLHF.

This chain uses TRBV2 with TRBJ2-7, with 9 positions matching TRBD1. CDR1 and CDR2 (germline): SNHLY, FYNNEI. With V trimmed by 9 bases and J by 3 bases, 9 bases remained unmatched. CDR3 length equals 14 residues. The CDR3 nucleotides are TGTGCCAGTAAAAGACAGGGGGGGGTCTACGAGCAGTACTTC. Translated, it gives CASKRQGGVYEQYF.

This clonotype was observed a few times. The chain is built from TRBV4-3 and TRBJ2-7; D remains unclear. V was pared by 2 bases and J by 5 bases, with 16 bases between. The CDR3 has 15 amino acids. Germline loops: CDR1 LGHNA, CDR2 YSLEER. CDR3 protein: CASSQYSSRVHEQYF. In nucleotides, the CDR3 is TGCGCCAGCAGCCAATATTCCAGTAGGGTCCACGAGCAGTACTTC.

This clonotype was picked up many times. This chain uses TRBV20-1 with TRBJ2-3; D possibly matches TRBD1 or TRBD2 (7 bases each). CDR3 length: 13 amino acids. Germline V gene sequence: CDR1 DFQATT, CDR2 SNEGSKA (reference sequence). Between the trimmed V and J ends, which lost 3 bases and 10 bases, there was a span of 17 bases. CDR3 sequence reads: CSASLGGTVAQYF. Written as DNA, the CDR3 is TGCAGTGCTAGCCTGGGGGGGACAGTGGCGCAGTATTTT.

The rearrangement joins TRBV20-1 to TRBJ2-3; the match to TRBD2 covers 8 bases. V dropped 6 bases and J dropped 1; count of bases not matched to a gene: 12. CDR3 length: 16 amino acids. The germline CDR1 and CDR2 sequences are DFQATT and SNEGSKA (reference sequence). CDR3 sequence (DNA): TGCAGTGCCCGCGGGCGGGCGGGGGGACGCACAGATACGCAGTATTTT. Its protein is CSARGRAGGRTDTQYF.

This clonotype was picked up a small number of times. V and J are TRBV13 and TRBJ1-3, with D unclear. V was clipped by 0 bases and J by 3 bases, with 12 bases between them. Germline V gene data show CDR1 as PRHDT and CDR2 as FYEKMQ (reference sequence). The CDR3 runs to 16 residues. The chain's CDR3 is CASSLGRGVVGNTIYF. The CDR3, as DNA: TGTGCCAGCAGCTTAGGCCGTGGGGTCGTTGGAAACACCATATATTTT.

This clonotype was picked up a small number of times. The chain links TRBV20-1 to TRBJ1-5; no definite D call. Germline-derived CDR1 and CDR2 are DFQATT and SNEGSKA (reference sequence). V was shortened by 3 bases and J by 4 bases, with 10 bases between the two germline ends. There are 13 residues in the CDR3. CDR3 loop: CSASRQINQPQHF. CDR3 DNA sequence: TGCAGTGCTAGTAGGCAGATAAATCAGCCCCAGCATTTT.

This clonotype has more than one count but fewer than ten. The V and J genes are TRBV11-3 and TRBJ2-4; 12 bases match TRBD2. J lost 0 bases, V lost 4 bases, and 10 bases had no gene match. Germline V gene lookup returns CDR1 SGHNT and CDR2 YENEEA. CDR3 size: 19 residues. CDR3 nucleotides: TGTGCCAGCAGCTGGCCTAGCGGGAGGGCCCTTTTAGCCAAAAACATTCAGTACTTC. Its translation is CASSWPSGRALLAKNIQYF. The variable domain in full, with the rest retrieved from reference TRBV11-3 and TRBJ2-4, is EAGVVQSPRYKIIEKKQPVAFWCNPISGHNTLYWYLQNLGQGPELLIRYENEEAVDDSQLPKDRFSAERLKGVDSTLKIQPAELGDSAVYLCASSWPSGRALLAKNIQYFGAGTRLSVL.

This rearrangement joins TRBV30 to TRBJ2-7; D uncertain. The V gene lost 2 bases and the J gene lost 0 bases, with 8 bases spanning the gap. Germline lookup yields CDR1 GTSNPN and CDR2 SVGIG (reference sequence). The CDR3 runs 13 residues. The CDR3 loop is CAWSRGLSYEQYF. DNA for the CDR3: TGTGCCTGGAGTAGAGGCCTCTCCTACGAGCAGTACTTC.

The V call is TRBV7-8, the J call TRBJ1-1; D uncertain. Germline CDR1 SGHVS, CDR2 FQNEAQ. V was shortened by 3 bases and J by 1 base, with 6 bases between the two germline ends. The CDR3 has 13 residues. In DNA form, the CDR3 reads TGTGCCAGCAGCTTTGACGAGAACACTGAAGCTTTCTTT. Its translation: CASSFDENTEAFF.

V is TRBV6-5 and J is TRBJ2-7; 10 bases align to TRBD1. Unmatched junction bases numbered 2, after V lost 3 bases and J lost 3 bases. The CDR3 covers 14 residues. CDR1 MNHEY and CDR2 SVGAGI come from the germline V gene. The CDR3 loop reads CASSYWTGGYEQYF. The CDR3 bases are TGTGCCAGCAGTTATTGGACAGGGGGCTACGAGCAGTACTTC.

V usage is TRBV7-2 and J usage is TRBJ1-5; no clear D gene. The germline V gene encodes CDR1 SGHTA and CDR2 FQGNSA. V was cut by 2 bases and J by 0 bases, with 11 bases left in between. There are 16 residues in the CDR3. The CDR3 region is CASSLRADYSNQPQHF. The CDR3 DNA reads as TGTGCCAGCAGCTTAAGGGCCGATTATAGCAATCAGCCCCAGCATTTT.

Only a few counts were recorded for this clonotype. CDR3 sequence: CASSRVGGQPQHF. The CDR3 nucleotides are TGCGCCAGCAGCCGAGTTGGTGGCCAGCCCCAGCATTTT. The chain has TRBV4-1 and TRBJ1-5; no reliable D call. The germline V and J ends were trimmed by 4 bases and 7 bases, with 11 bases remaining between them. The germline gives CDR1 MGHRA, CDR2 YSYEKL. The CDR3 loop spans 13 amino acids.

With respect to this clonotype: The final CDR3 position lacks the conserved phenylalanine or tryptophan, pointing to a likely read error. The chain links TRBV2 to TRBJ2-3; TRBD1 agrees at 11 bases. Per the germline V gene, CDR1 is SNHLY and CDR2 is FYNNEI. With 6 bases clipped from V and 7 bases from J, the junction kept 9 bases outside the gene matches. CDR3 size: 15 residues. The CDR3 sequence is CASRNPGQGGNTQYI. The CDR3, as DNA: TGTGCCAGCAGGAACCCGGGACAGGGGGGGAATACGCAGTATATT.

Ten or more counts support this clonotype. CDR3 region: CSARDLSQGTYEQYF. As DNA, the CDR3 is TGCAGTGCTAGAGATCTCAGTCAGGGTACCTACGAGCAGTACTTC. The chain joins TRBV20-1 to TRBJ2-7, with D possibly matching TRBD1 (5 bases). The germline gives CDR1 DFQATT, CDR2 SNEGSKA (reference sequence). The V end was cut by 0 bases, the J end by 2 bases, with 14 bases between. The CDR3 contains 15 residues.

This clonotype was counted a few times. The rearrangement links TRBV20-1 to TRBJ1-1, with D possibly being TRBD1 (6 bases). The CDR3 spans 16 residues. V was trimmed by 2 bases and J by 5 bases, leaving 21 bases between them. Looked up from germline, CDR1 is DFQATT and CDR2 is SNEGSKA (reference sequence). In DNA, the CDR3 is TGCAGTGCTAGACCAATCCTCGGGGGGGCACGGACTGAAGCTTTCTTT. Residues: CSARPILGGARTEAFF.

This clonotype was counted many times. This rearrangement joins TRBV5-1 to TRBJ2-1; no clear D. The CDR3 consists of 12 residues. Germline V gene sequence: CDR1 SGHRS, CDR2 YFSETQ. Trimming removed 1 base from V and 7 bases from J, with 6 bases in between. The CDR3 coding sequence is TGCGCCAGCAGCTTGCCTGGTAATGAGCAGTTCTTC. Amino acids: CASSLPGNEQFF.

In its sample, this clonotype was seen many times. The J gene is TRBJ2-1, the V gene TRBV6-4, with TRBD2 identical over 8 bases. Unmatched junction bases numbered 2, after V lost 1 base and J lost 12 bases. Germline-derived CDR1 and CDR2 are MRHNA and SNTAGT. The CDR3 is 12 residues long. CDR3 amino acids: CASSDFGGVQFF. CDR3 nucleotide sequence: TGTGCCAGCAGTGACTTCGGGGGGGTGCAGTTCTTC.

This clonotype was counted many times. The rearrangement joins TRBV20-1 to TRBJ2-3; D gene unclear. CDR3 length: 14 amino acids. Germline assignment: CDR1 DFQATT and CDR2 SNEGSKA (reference sequence). The V end lost 1 base, the J end lost 2 bases, and 10 bases lay between the germline ends. This CDR3 reads CSARGTGNTDTQYF. CDR3 coding DNA: TGCAGTGCTAGAGGAACCGGAAACACAGATACGCAGTATTTT.